This T cell receptor beta chain was sequenced during a study of regulatory T cells in long-lasting Graves disease (dated by TCRdb to the early 2020s). With regard to the full study: Persistent Graves' disease meant more than 5 years of antithyroid drug treatment with TSH receptor autoantibodies that stayed positive. A total of 35 or so samples were covered by TCR sequencing, comprising some 13 persistent and 20 or so newly diagnosed Graves' disease patients. Persistent Graves' disease patients in the clinical cohort had taken antithyroid drugs for roughly ten years on average. The study took place in China and was registered as a clinical trial. Persistent Graves' disease patients were compared with newly diagnosed Graves' disease patients by peripheral blood TCR sequencing and RNA sequencing. Paper-wide results and their limitations: As a limitation, the authors acknowledged that the small sample size may reduce accuracy. A larger number of public clonotypes was shared among persistent patients (approximately 2,600) than among newly diagnosed patients (roughly 970). Persistent Graves' disease patients showed lower TCR Shannon entropy and fewer highly expanded clones than newly diagnosed patients, suggesting clonal expansion. Sequencing and analysis were restricted to the TCR beta chain. Because the primary lesion, thyroid tissue, could not be accessed, the study looked at peripheral blood alone. Persistent disease showed preferential use of TRBV28, TRBJ1-2 and TRBJ2-5, whereas newly diagnosed disease favored TRBV20-1 and TRBJ2-1.

Per the publication, the time point label means: persistent/refractory GD, antithyroid drugs over 5 years with positive TRAb. For both TCR sequencing and RNA sequencing, RNA was extracted from PBMCs using TRIzol. The diagnosis of Graves' disease was made according to American Thyroid Association guidelines. Recruitment of patients was carried out at an endocrinology department in Xi'an, China. Each patient gave approximately 10 milliliters of peripheral blood, collected in an EDTA anticoagulant tube. PBMCs were isolated by Ficoll Paque Plus density gradient separation without further T cell sorting. An Agilent 2100 Bioanalyzer and agarose gel were used to check RNA quality, while a NanoDrop 2000 measured RNA concentration. The library relied on multiplex PCR. Instrument used: Illumina HiSeq 4000. iRepertoire HTBI primers and Arm-PCR amplification of CDR3 regions were used to construct TCR beta libraries. Before sequencing, the PCR products went through gel purification. From the authors' description of their analysis: Gene usage analysis of CDR3 amino acid clonotypes relied on the 60 or so TRBV and over 13 TRBJ segments identified across samples. COPE and FqMerger were used to merge the filtered high-quality paired reads into contigs. BLAST was used to align contigs to IMGT TRBV, TRBD and TRBJ reference genes, with CDR3 defined following IMGT. Clonotypes above 0.1% frequency were classified as highly expanded clones. Shannon entropy served as the measure of repertoire diversity, while the Gini coefficient captured V-J evenness. A clonotype was considered public if more than one individual shared it. TCRdb itself trimmed the public reads at Q25 with fastp, ran MiXCR and retained productive beta chains. CDR3 protein sequences are deduplicated, and each keeps its most common genes and DNA. What appears here as the V and J calls and clone size reflects TCRdb's work, not the paper's. For this sample there are over 650,000 distinct CDR3 sequences; about 30% appear just once. The ten largest clones take up roughly 40% of the sample.

This clonotype has a count of ten or more. Its antigen is unknown. Within one base of it there is no much larger clone, and no base qualities were kept. The germline V gene provides CDR1 MNHNS and CDR2 SASEGT. The CDR3, from cysteine to phenylalanine, totals 15 residues. Only the CDR3 portion is preserved as DNA: 45 bases, with reading frame beginning at the first base. Cut back by 6 bases and 0 bases, the V and J ends lie 11 bases apart. Sequenced here: peripheral blood mononuclear cells (PBMCs), sampled when the disease was refractory, from a patient treated with antithyroid drugs. In this chain, TRBV6-1 is recombined with TRBJ1-4; the D gene remains uncertain. This receptor was identified in a female donor with Graves disease. The CDR3 protein: CASRSTPATNEKLFF. The bases are TGTGCCAGCAGATCAACACCTGCAACTAATGAAAAACTGTTTTTT.